The 28 T cell receptor beta chains listed next were all sequenced from one sample in a study of neurological immune-mediated disorders. One entry per CDR3 protein, called by TCRdb with MiXCR from the 5' RACE reads. The sample includes tens of thousands of distinct CDR3 sequences, approximately 3.7% seen only once; the top ten take under 2.5%. The sample taken for sequencing was PBMCs. The receptors were gathered from a woman aged 45-65 years with multiple sclerosis.

There are many counts of this clonotype. The chain uses TRBV5-5 and TRBJ2-3; no definite D call. The CDR3 spans 11 residues. V gave up 4 bases and J gave up 5 bases, with 5 bases separating them. Looked up from germline, CDR1 is SGHKS and CDR2 is YYEKEE (reference sequence). CDR3 sequence: CASSRKDTQYF. CDR3 in DNA: TGTGCCAGCAGCCGGAAAGATACGCAGTATTTT.

This clonotype has ten or more counts. V gene TRBV29-1 combines with J gene TRBJ2-2; no clear D. The germline CDR1 and CDR2 sequences are SQVTM and ANQGSEA. Trimming cost V 6 bases and J 5 bases, with 13 bases left between them. CDR3 length equals 13 residues. The CDR3: CSVPHLYTGELFF. The CDR3 DNA is TGCAGCGTCCCCCATTTATATACCGGGGAGCTGTTTTTT.

This clonotype was counted at least ten times. The chain is built from TRBV29-1 and TRBJ1-2; 7 bases fit TRBD1. Germline V lookup: CDR1 SQVTM, CDR2 ANQGSEA. The CDR3 sequence is 12 residues long. Losses at the gene ends were 6 bases for V and 4 bases for J; bases not matched to a gene: 5. CDR3 amino acids: CSVRDSVYGYTF. CDR3 DNA: TGCAGCGTAAGGGACAGCGTCTATGGCTACACCTTC.

This clonotype was counted at least ten times. V is TRBV5-1 and J is TRBJ2-7; 7 nucleotides align to TRBD2. V shed 4 bases and J 6 bases; nucleotides not matched to a gene: 13. Germline assignment: CDR1 SGHRS and CDR2 YFSETQ. This CDR3 region has 15 residues. CDR3: CASSVNLAAAAEQYF. The CDR3 DNA is TGCGCCAGCAGCGTGAATCTAGCGGCAGCTGCCGAGCAGTACTTC.

This clonotype occurred many times. This chain uses TRBV18 with TRBJ1-1; 7 bases agree with TRBD1. In germline, CDR1 is KGHSH, CDR2 LQKENI. The CDR3 runs to 14 residues. Trimming removed 2 bases from V and 1 base from J; junction bases left unmatched: 1. The CDR3 region has the DNA TGTGCCAGCTCACCAGGACAGGCGAACACTGAAGCTTTCTTT. Amino acids: CASSPGQANTEAFF.

This clonotype occurred many times. This rearrangement joins TRBV5-1 to TRBJ2-5; perhaps TRBD1 as D (7 bases). The CDR3 is made up of 16 amino acids. V shed 4 bases and J shed 5 bases, with 21 bases lying between them. Germline CDR1 SGHRS, CDR2 YFSETQ. In DNA, the CDR3 is TGCGCCAGCAGCCTCGGACAGGTCGGGGGCCGGGAGACCCAGTACTTC. Translation gives CASSLGQVGGRETQYF.

This clonotype was counted at least ten times. The V gene is TRBV15, the J gene TRBJ2-1; TRBD2 matches at 13 bases. Looked up from germline, CDR1 is LNHNV and CDR2 is YYDKDF (reference sequence). Trimming removed 5 bases from V and 8 bases from J; junction bases left unmatched: 9. This CDR3 is 16 amino acids long. The CDR3 loop is CATSGLTSGRLDEQFF. The CDR3 region has the DNA TGTGCCACCAGCGGGCTGACTAGCGGGAGGTTGGATGAGCAGTTCTTC.

This clonotype was seen more than once but under ten times. The CDR3 region is CASSQGVRANTEAFF. CDR3 nucleotides: TGTGCCAGCAGCCAAGGGGTCCGGGCGAACACTGAAGCTTTCTTT. This chain joins TRBV3-1 and TRBJ1-1; D unclear. Germline CDR1 and CDR2: LGHDT and YNNKEL (reference sequence). This CDR3 has 15 amino acids. The V end was cut by 1 base, the J end by 1 base, with 10 bases between.

This clonotype is termed medium-sized. V is TRBV29-1 and J is TRBJ2-7; a possible D gene is TRBD1 (5 bases). CDR1 and CDR2 (germline): SQVTM, ANQGSEA. V was cut by 5 bases and J by 2 bases, with 10 bases left in between. The CDR3 runs 12 residues. This chain's CDR3 is CSVRSRAYEQYF. The DNA of the CDR3 is TGCAGCGTTCGTAGCAGGGCCTACGAGCAGTACTTC.

This chain uses TRBV7-2 with TRBJ2-1; TRBD2 aligns across 8 bases. Germline lookup yields CDR1 SGHTA and CDR2 FQGNSA. This CDR3 has 15 amino acids. V shed 5 bases, J shed 4 bases, and the junction held 7 bases outside the gene matches. The CDR3 DNA sequence: TGTGCCAGCAGCCTAGTAGCGGGGCAGTACAATGAGCAGTTCTTC. It is translated as CASSLVAGQYNEQFF. Variable domain in full (rest from reference TRBV7-2 and TRBJ2-1): GAGVSQSPSNKVTEKGKDVELRCDPISGHTALYWYRQSLGQGLEFLIYFQGNSAPDKSGLPSDRFSAERTGGSVSTLTIQRTQQEDSAVYLCASSLVAGQYNEQFFGPGTRLTVL.

In this sample, this clonotype turned up many times. The chain combines TRBV5-1 with TRBJ1-5, with 9 bases identical to TRBD1. CDR3 length: 15 residues. The germline V gene has CDR1 SGHRS and CDR2 YFSETQ. The J segment lost 0 bases and the V segment lost 4 bases, leaving 2 bases of the junction unmatched. This chain's CDR3 is CASSPDRGSNQPQHF. Here the CDR3 DNA reads TGCGCCAGCAGCCCGGACAGGGGTAGCAATCAGCCCCAGCATTTT.

This clonotype has ten or more counts. This rearrangement joins TRBV4-3 to TRBJ2-2; D unresolved. V was pared by 0 bases and J by 8 bases, with 10 bases between. The CDR3 is 14 amino acids. Germline CDR1 reads LGHNA; CDR2 reads YSLEER. As DNA, the CDR3 is TGCGCCAGCAGCCAAGAGCCCGCCTATGGGGAGCTGTTTTTT. This codes for CASSQEPAYGELFF.

In this sample, this clonotype turned up many times. The rearrangement links TRBV5-1 to TRBJ1-6; D perhaps matches TRBD1 (6 bases). Germline values: CDR1 SGHRS, CDR2 YFSETQ. V was trimmed by 0 bases and J by 8 bases, leaving 15 bases between them. This CDR3 has 16 amino acids. CDR3 in amino acids: CASSLGQVVQDSPLHF. CDR3 DNA sequence: TGCGCCAGCAGCTTGGGACAGGTAGTCCAGGATTCACCCCTCCACTTT.

Many counts were recorded for this clonotype. This chain links TRBV7-2 with TRBJ2-1; no clear D gene. Germline-derived CDR1 and CDR2 are SGHTA and FQGNSA. The CDR3 spans 12 residues. Trimming cost V 6 bases and J 10 bases, with 13 bases left between them. CDR3 DNA sequence: TGTGCCAGCAGTCTCCAGGCAGGAGAGCAGTTCTTC. Its translation: CASSLQAGEQFF.

This clonotype was found many times. At one boundary the junction diverges from the germline segment, which might be a read error. The J gene is TRBJ1-1, the V gene TRBV20-1, with 7 bases identical to TRBD1. This CDR3 comprises 12 residues. Germline CDR1 and CDR2: DFQATT and SNEGSKA (reference sequence). Here the CDR3 DNA reads TGCAGTGCACAGGGGCCACGAATTTTAGGGATCTTT. Translation gives CSAQGPRILGIF.

This clonotype occurred many times. The CDR3 loop is CASSYSPTRAGELFF. CDR3 nucleotide sequence: TGTGCCAGCAGTTATTCCCCTACGAGGGCCGGGGAGCTGTTTTTT. The gene calls are TRBV6-2 or TRBV6-3 and TRBJ2-2; tentative D call: TRBD2 (5 bases). The V gene's germline CDR1 is MNHEY and CDR2 SVGEGT. Between the trimmed V and J ends, which lost 3 bases and 6 bases, there was a span of 14 bases. CDR3 length: 15 amino acids.

This clonotype was observed many times. This sequence joins TRBV6-6 and TRBJ2-7, with D hard to call. The ends were cut back, 8 bases at V and 0 bases at J, with 14 bases in the middle. This CDR3 has 14 residues. The V gene's germline CDR1 is MNHNY and CDR2 SVGAGI (reference sequence). The CDR3 bases are TGTGCCAGCCGGAACGGACGCCTCTCCTACGAGCAGTACTTC. Residues: CASRNGRLSYEQYF.

This clonotype showed up many times. The rearrangement uses TRBV29-1 and TRBJ2-1; D perhaps matches TRBD1 (5 bases). The CDR3 sequence is 12 residues long. The ends were cut back, 5 bases at V and 3 bases at J, with 8 bases in the middle. CDR1 is SQVTM, CDR2 ANQGSEA, per germline. The CDR3 nucleotides are TGCAGCGTTTCAAGGGGCTACAATGAGCAGTTCTTC. It yields the protein CSVSRGYNEQFF.

This clonotype was detected ten times or more. CDR3 in amino acids: CASSTPGHNTGELFF. In DNA, the CDR3 is TGTGCCAGCAGTACACCGGGACATAACACCGGGGAGCTGTTTTTT. The chain employs TRBV25-1 and TRBJ2-2; weak D call: TRBD1 (6 bases). Trimming cost V 5 bases and J 2 bases, with 12 bases left between them. CDR3 size: 15 residues. The germline V gene has CDR1 MGHDK and CDR2 SYGVNS.

This clonotype was recorded many times. The chain has TRBV29-1 and TRBJ1-5; weak D call: TRBD1 (5 bases). V was pared by 0 bases and J by 3 bases, with 18 bases between. There are 17 residues in the CDR3. Germline V CDR1 and CDR2: SQVTM, ANQGSEA. CDR3 coding DNA: TGCAGCGTTGAAGAATCGCCAGGGCCGATACACAATCAGCCCCAGCATTTT. This encodes CSVEESPGPIHNQPQHF.

The table lists this clonotype with many counts. V is TRBV29-1 and J is TRBJ2-3, with D unresolved. The germline V gene has CDR1 SQVTM and CDR2 ANQGSEA. V dropped 3 bases and J dropped 0 bases, with 13 bases sitting between them. The CDR3 sequence is 15 residues long. The CDR3 DNA sequence: TGCAGCGTTGAGCCCTGGGTAGCTAGCACAGATACGCAGTATTTT. Amino acids: CSVEPWVASTDTQYF.

This clonotype came up many times. V gene TRBV24-1 combines with J gene TRBJ2-1, with 9 bases aligning to TRBD2. This CDR3 region has 15 residues. CDR1 and CDR2 from the germline V gene are KGHDR and SFDVKD. V lost 7 bases to trimming and J lost 8 bases; unmatched junction nucleotides: 11. CDR3 amino acids: CATSLPGLASDEQFF. The CDR3 nucleotides are TGTGCCACCAGCCTCCCGGGACTAGCAAGCGATGAGCAGTTCTTC.

This clonotype was seen many times. The gene calls are TRBV10-3 and TRBJ1-4, with a weak D call TRBD1 (5 bases). The CDR3 consists of 13 residues. The V gene lost 4 bases and the J gene lost 7 bases, with 10 bases spanning the gap. The germline V gene has CDR1 ENHRY and CDR2 SYGVKD. CDR3 amino acids: CAISGDLAEKLFF. As DNA, the CDR3 is TGTGCCATCAGTGGGGACTTGGCTGAAAAACTGTTTTTT.

Points on this clonotype: One base away lies a much larger clone, so this may be a sequencing read error. The CDR3 loop is CAISQEVDRAETQYF. CDR3 DNA: TGCGCCATCAGCCAAGAGGTTGACAGGGCGGAGACCCAGTACTTC. The V call is TRBV4-3, the J call TRBJ2-5; 7 bases map to TRBD1. The CDR3 has 15 residues. Germline V CDR1 and CDR2: LGHNA, YSLEER.

This clonotype showed up many times. The J gene is TRBJ2-7, the V gene TRBV5-1; 13 nucleotides align to TRBD2. CDR1 is SGHRS and CDR2 is YFSETQ in the germline V gene. After removal of 2 bases from V and 5 bases from J, the junction contained 1 base not matched to a gene. The CDR3 has 14 amino acids. The CDR3 region is CASSFGLAGDEQYF. CDR3 sequence (DNA): TGCGCCAGCAGCTTCGGACTAGCGGGAGACGAGCAGTACTTC.

This clonotype was seen many times. The gene calls are TRBV20-1 and TRBJ1-5; D is uncertain. CDR1 is DFQATT, CDR2 SNEGSKA, per germline (reference sequence). This CDR3 is built from 13 residues. Trimming removed 4 bases from V and 1 base from J, with 8 bases in between. DNA for the CDR3: TGCAGTGCTAATGGTGACAGCAATCAGCCCCAGCATTTT. Translation gives CSANGDSNQPQHF.

At least ten counts were recorded for this clonotype. The CDR3 sequence: CASSLTTSGNTIYF. The CDR3 bases are TGTGCCAGCAGCCTTACAACCTCTGGAAACACCATATATTTT. This chain uses TRBV12-3 or TRBV12-4 with TRBJ1-3, with D unresolved. This CDR3 comprises 14 residues. Trimming stripped 6 bases from V and 0 bases from J, with 9 bases between.

This clonotype showed up many times. The rearrangement links TRBV20-1 to TRBJ1-5; perhaps TRBD1 as D (6 bases). Germline CDR1 DFQATT, CDR2 SNEGSKA (reference sequence). Between the trimmed V and J ends, which lost 7 bases and 1 base, there was a span of 17 bases. The CDR3 has 15 amino acids. CDR3 in DNA: TGCAGTGTCCCACAGGGAGCGGGGAGCAATCAGCCCCAGCATTTT. Its protein product is CSVPQGAGSNQPQHF.